This T cell receptor beta chain emerged from a study of shared clonotypes between healthy human individuals. This clone was observed once. Every subset had its genomic DNA shared out evenly among several immunoSEQ plates. With ten immunoSEQ deep assay plates, unsorted PBMC DNA underwent sequencing. Authors' methods: Sequence data from immunoSEQ were junction-only and lacked quality scores; consequently, filtering differed. This table comes from immunoSEQ multiplex PCR, and its TCRdb copy is limited to in-frame clones, with some not included. V, J and clone size reflect that table, while D and trimming were determined from the DNA. The sample includes about 460,000 clones, approximately 71% seen only once; the top ten take 12%. The donors were adults (healthy and HIV-negative) with no recent acute infections or vaccinations. This clonotype was obtained from a woman between 35 and 50 years old in good health. Some clones in this sample may be carry-over from other donors' samples. Material: PBMCs.

The CDR3 coding sequence is TGTGCCACCACTTCCAGCGGGTGGGAGACCCAGTACTTC. Translation: CATTSSGWETQYF. The chain carries TRBV15 and TRBJ2-5; tentative D call: TRBD2 (6 bases). Trimming took off 7 bases at V and 5 bases at J, with 14 bases between the two ends. The CDR3 contains 13 residues. Germline loops: CDR1 LNHNV, CDR2 YYDKDF (reference sequence).